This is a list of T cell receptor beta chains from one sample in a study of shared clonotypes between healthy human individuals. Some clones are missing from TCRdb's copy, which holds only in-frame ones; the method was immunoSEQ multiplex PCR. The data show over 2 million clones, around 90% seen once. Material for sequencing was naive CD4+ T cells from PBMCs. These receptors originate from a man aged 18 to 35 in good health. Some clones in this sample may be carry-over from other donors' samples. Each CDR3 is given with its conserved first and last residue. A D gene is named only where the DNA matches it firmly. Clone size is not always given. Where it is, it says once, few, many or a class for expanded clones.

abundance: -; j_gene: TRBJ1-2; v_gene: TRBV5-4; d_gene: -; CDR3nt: TGTGCCAGCAGCTTGGCTCAGGGGTTAAACTATGGCTACACCTTC; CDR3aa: CASSLAQGLNYGYTF
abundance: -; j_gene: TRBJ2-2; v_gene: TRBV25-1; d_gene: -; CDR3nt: TGTGCCAGCAGTGCCGCGAACACCGGGGAGCTGTTTTTT; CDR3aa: CASSAANTGELFF
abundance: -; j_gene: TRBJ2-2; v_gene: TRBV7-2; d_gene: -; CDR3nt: TGTGCCAGCAGCTTAGAACAGGGAGGGGCCGGGGAGCTGTTTTTT; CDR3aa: CASSLEQGGAGELFF
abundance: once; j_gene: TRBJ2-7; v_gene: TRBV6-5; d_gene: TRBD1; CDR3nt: TGTGCCAGCAGTTACGCAATAACAGGGGACGAGCAGTACTTC; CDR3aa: CASSYAITGDEQYF
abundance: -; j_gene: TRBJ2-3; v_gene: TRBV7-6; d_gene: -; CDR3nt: TGTGCCAGCAGCTCGGGCCCCGGGGATACGCAGTATTTT; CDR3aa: CASSSGPGDTQYF
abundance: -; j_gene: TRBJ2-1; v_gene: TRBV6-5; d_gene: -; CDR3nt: TGTGCCAGCAGTTACGGACGGAGTTCCTACAATGAGCAGTTCTTC; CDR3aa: CASSYGRSSYNEQFF
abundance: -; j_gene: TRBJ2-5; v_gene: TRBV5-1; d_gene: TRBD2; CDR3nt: TGCGCCAGCAGCTTGGATCCGGGAGGGGGCCAAGAGACCCAGTACTTC; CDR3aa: CASSLDPGGGQETQYF
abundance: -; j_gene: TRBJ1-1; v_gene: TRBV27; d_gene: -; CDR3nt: TGTGCCAGCAGCTCACCTTGGGTGAGCACTGAAGCTTTCTTT; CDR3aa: CASSSPWVSTEAFF
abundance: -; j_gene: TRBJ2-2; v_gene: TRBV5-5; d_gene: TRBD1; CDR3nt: TGTGCCAGCAGCAGGACAGGGGGGGGAACCGGGGAGCTGTTTTTT; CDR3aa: CASSRTGGGTGELFF
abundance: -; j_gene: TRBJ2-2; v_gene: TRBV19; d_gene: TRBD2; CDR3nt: TGTGCCAGTAAGGCTAGCGGCTTCACCGGGGAGCTGTTTTTT; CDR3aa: CASKASGFTGELFF
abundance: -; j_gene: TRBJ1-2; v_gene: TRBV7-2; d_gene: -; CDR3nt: TGTGCCAGCAGCTTCTCTAGGACCGGCTACACCTTC; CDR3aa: CASSFSRTGYTF
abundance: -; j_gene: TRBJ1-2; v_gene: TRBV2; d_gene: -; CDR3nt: TGTGCCAGCAGCCCCGTGGGCCTAGACTATGGCTACACCTTC; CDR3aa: CASSPVGLDYGYTF
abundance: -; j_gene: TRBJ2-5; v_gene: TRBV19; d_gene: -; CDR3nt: TGTGCCAGTAGTATAGTCGGTGGACACCAAGAGACCCAGTACTTC; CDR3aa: CASSIVGGHQETQYF
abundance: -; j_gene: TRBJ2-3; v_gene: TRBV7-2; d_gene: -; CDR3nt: TGTGCCAGCAGCCCTAGGGAAGGTACGCAGTATTTT; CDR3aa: CASSPREGTQYF
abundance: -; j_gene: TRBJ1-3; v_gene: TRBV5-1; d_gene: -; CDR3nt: TGCGCCAGCAGCTGGTCAACGGGGTCGCCTGGAAACACCATATATTTT; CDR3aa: CASSWSTGSPGNTIYF
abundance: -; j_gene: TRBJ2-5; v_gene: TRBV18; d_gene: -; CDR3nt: TGTGCCAGCTCACCAGACCAGGGGGGATTTGAGACCCAGTACTTC; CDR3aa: CASSPDQGGFETQYF
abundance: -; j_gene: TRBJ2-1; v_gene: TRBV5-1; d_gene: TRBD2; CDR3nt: TGCGCCAGCAGTGCTAGCGGGAGGGCCGATTTCTACAATGAGCAGTTCTTC; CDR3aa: CASSASGRADFYNEQFF
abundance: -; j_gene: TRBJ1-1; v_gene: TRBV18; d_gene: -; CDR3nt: TGTGCCAGCTCACCATTGGCAGGGGTCCCCACTGAAGCTTTCTTT; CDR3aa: CASSPLAGVPTEAFF
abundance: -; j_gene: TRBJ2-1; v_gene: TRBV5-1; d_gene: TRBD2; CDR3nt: TGCGCCAGCAGCGGGGTCCCGGGACTAGCGGGAGGAGGGGGGAATGAGCAGTTCTTC; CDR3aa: CASSGVPGLAGGGGNEQFF
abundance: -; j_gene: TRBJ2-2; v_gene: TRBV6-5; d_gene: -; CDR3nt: TGTGCCAGCAGTCACAGGTCGAACACCGGGGAGCTGTTTTTT; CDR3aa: CASSHRSNTGELFF
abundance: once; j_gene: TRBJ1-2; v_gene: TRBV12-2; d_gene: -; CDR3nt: TGTGCAAGTCGCTCCGCCGAGGCGGGCTACACCTTC; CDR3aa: CASRSAEAGYTF
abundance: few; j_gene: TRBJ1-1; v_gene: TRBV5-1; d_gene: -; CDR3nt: TGCGCCAGCAGCTCCCAAACAACTCCGAACACTGAAGCTTTCTTT; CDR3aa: CASSSQTTPNTEAFF
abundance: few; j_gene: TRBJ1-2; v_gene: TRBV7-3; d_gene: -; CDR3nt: TGTGCCAGCAGCTACTATGGCTACACCTTC; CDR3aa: CASSYYGYTF
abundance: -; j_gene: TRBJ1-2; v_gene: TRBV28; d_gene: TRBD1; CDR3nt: TGTGCCAGCAGTTTAGGGACAGCCCAAGGTGGAGGAGGTGGCTACACCTTC; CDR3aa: CASSLGTAQGGGGGYTF
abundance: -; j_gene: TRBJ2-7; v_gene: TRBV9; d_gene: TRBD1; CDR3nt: TGTGCCAGCAGCGCCCTCTCGGGACAGGGGGCTTACGAGCAGTACTTC; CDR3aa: CASSALSGQGAYEQYF
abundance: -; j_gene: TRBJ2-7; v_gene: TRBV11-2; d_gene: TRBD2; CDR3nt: TGTGCCAGCAGCTTAGATGGCCTAGCGGGAGGGACCTACGAGCAGTACTTC; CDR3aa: CASSLDGLAGGTYEQYF
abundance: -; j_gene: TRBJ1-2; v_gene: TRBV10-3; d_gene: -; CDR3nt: TGTGCCATCAGTGAGTCGGCAGCCTACACCTTC; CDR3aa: CAISESAAYTF
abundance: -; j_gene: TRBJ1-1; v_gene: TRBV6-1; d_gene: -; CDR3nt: TGTGCCAGCACGAGGGGTAGCACTGAAGCTTTCTTT; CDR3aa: CASTRGSTEAFF
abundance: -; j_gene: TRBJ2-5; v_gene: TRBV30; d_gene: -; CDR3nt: TGTGCCTGGAGTTCGGGGCTCCAAGAGACCCAGTACTTC; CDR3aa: CAWSSGLQETQYF
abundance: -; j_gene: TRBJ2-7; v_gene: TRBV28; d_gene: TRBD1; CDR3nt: TGTGCCACCCAGGGGGACCCCTACGAGCAGTACTTC; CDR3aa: CATQGDPYEQYF
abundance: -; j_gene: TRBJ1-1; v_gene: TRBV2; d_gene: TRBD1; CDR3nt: TGTGCCAGCAGTGCACAGGGGGTCCTAGTAGGATCTGAAGCTTTCTTT; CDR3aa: CASSAQGVLVGSEAFF
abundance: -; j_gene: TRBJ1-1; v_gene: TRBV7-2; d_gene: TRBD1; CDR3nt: TGTGCCAGCAGCTCGCAGGGGGAGCCTCCCCTCCCTGAAGCTTTCTTT; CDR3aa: CASSSQGEPPLPEAFF